This T cell receptor beta chain was recovered during a study of T cell responses to AZD1222 COVID-19 vaccine. Findings of the study overall: The study sampled repertoires only after the peak T cell response.

Remarks on this clone: Its target is not known.

CDR3 length: 15 amino acids. Trimming left V 6 bases short and J 2 bases short, with 13 bases between. The germline gives CDR1 LNHNV, CDR2 YYDKDF (reference sequence). Method: immunoSEQ multiplex PCR; TCRdb's copy keeps in-frame clones and lacks some. The sample has fewer than 110,000 clones, 75% to 90% seen once. The sample in question was peripheral blood, obtained on day 0 of AZD1222 vaccination. The chain is built from TRBV15 and TRBJ2-2; the D gene is possibly TRBD1 (6 bases). This sequence was found in an adult in good health. CDR3 nucleotides: TGTGCCACCAGAACCCGGGACACTAACACCGGGGAGCTGTTTTTT. Translation gives CATRTRDTNTGELFF.